This T cell receptor (beta chain) was identified in a study of PD-1 blockade in classical Hodgkin lymphoma (dated by TCRdb to the early 2020s). Describing the broader study: Nivolumab dosing was 3 mg/kg intravenously every 2 weeks, continuing until either disease progression or unacceptable toxicity. The study used CyTOF and TCR beta sequencing to define a peripheral blood immune signature of response to PD-1 blockade in classical Hodgkin lymphoma. What the research found in general, with its limitations: Diversity was lower in patients who began nivolumab less than 1 year after ASCT, so these patients were left out of later analyses to avoid confounding by immune reconstitution. Baseline diversity similar to that of newly diagnosed patients was observed in trial patients achieving complete response, whereas significantly lower diversity was observed in partial responders and progressors. CD4+ but not CD8+ TCR diversity rose significantly by C4D1 (p=0.0027 vs p=0.16), most apparent in complete responders (p=0.02). The study was restricted to a single clinical trial cohort, and the causes of repertoire differences, possibly disease activity or prior therapy, were left undefined. Baseline TCR diversity was reported to be lower in newly diagnosed patients than in healthy donors, and even lower in relapsed/refractory patients.

The Qiagen DNeasy kit was used to extract genomic DNA from unsorted PBMCs and from the negatively selected CD4+ and CD8+ fractions. TCR beta CDR3 regions were subjected to amplification by immunoSEQ multiplex PCR with primers that anneal to V and J segments. Amplification bias was minimized using a synthetic immune receptor repertoire, and residual bias was removed computationally after sequencing. In the paper's pipeline: Repertoire diversity was quantified as the Shannon entropy index using custom Python scripts. Unsorted, CD4+ and CD8+ repertoires were analyzed separately, except in combined analyses where CD4+ and CD8+ sequences were merged in silico. Clonal expansion was defined as a frequency increase of at least 2-fold after treatment compared with C1D1, and clones undetected at baseline were assigned a pseudocount of 0.5. Singleton clones were defined as clones with 0 or 1 copy at C1D1, and non-singleton clones were defined as clones with 2 or more copies. Clones expanded in unsorted samples were assigned a CD4+, CD8+ or unknown annotation through matching of protein sequences in sorted samples from the same patient. Wilcoxon tests were applied to paired samples to test diversity changes from C1D1 to C4D1. The source is immuneACCESS, and TCRdb retained only in-frame sequences with V and J called. Part of the clones is not carried over; for the studies checked, unresolved V genes explain less than half of this, and the remainder is unexplained. V and J calls and clone size are as listed in that table; D and trimming were resolved from the DNA. The sample profile shows roughly 140,000 clones; about 78% of them were found once. The top ten constitute 7.5% to 9.5% of the sample.

The germline V gene supplies CDR1 MGHRA and CDR2 YSYEKL. Measured from the cysteine to the phenylalanine, the CDR3 is 15 residues long. Only the CDR3 DNA is retained, 45 bases long and in frame from the first base. Trimming at the junction amounts to 1 base on V and 2 bases on J, and the germline ends lie 9 bases apart. A remark on this clone: The antigen it binds to is not known. Base qualities are not recorded, but no much larger clone differs from it by a single base.

This sample's time point label indicates: cycle 2 day 1 (C2D1) of nivolumab. All trial patients had relapsed after autologous stem cell transplantation, with cohorts A, B and C differing in prior brentuximab vedotin exposure. The trial cohort comprised about 60 patients with relapsed/refractory classical Hodgkin lymphoma whose best overall responses were complete response, partial response or progressive disease. In the multi-cohort phase II CheckMate 205 trial, trial patients received single-agent nivolumab. An independent review committee assessed best overall response by applying the 2007 International Working Group response criteria. Trial PBMCs were obtained immediately prior to nivolumab initiation (C1D1) and on therapy at cycle 2 day 1 and cycle 4 day 1. Peripheral blood was collected in 8 mL Vacutainer Cell Preparation Tubes, from which PBMCs were isolated by centrifugation and then cryopreserved.

Rearrangement joined TRBV4-1 to TRBJ1-5; the D gene remains uncertain. This clonotype was sampled from a human donor with classical Hodgkin lymphoma. The sequences come from peripheral blood mononuclear cells (PBMCs), collected before the second cycle of nivolumab. CDR3 region: CASSQGQEGNQPQHF. The nucleotides are TGCGCCAGCAGCCAAGGGCAGGAGGGCAATCAGCCCCAGCATTTT.